The 3 T cell receptor beta chains in this list originate from one sample, sequenced in a study of early T cells in non-severe SARS-CoV-2 infection (dated by TCRdb to the early 2020s). The library was obtained by 5' RACE. TCRdb lists the instrument as NextSeq 500. In-frame beta chains were kept once TCRdb had trimmed the public reads at Q25 with fastp and called clones with MiXCR. Rows merge per CDR3 protein into single entries with the most common DNA and genes. In this sample the table shows about 62,000 distinct CDR3 sequences, 8.5% to 9.5% of which occur a single time. Jointly, the top ten make up over 0.95% of the sample. Input material: whole blood. The receptors originated from an adult who was a healthcare worker with PCR-confirmed SARS-CoV-2 infection or an uninfected control (not recorded which).

There are a few counts of this clonotype. The V gene is TRBV10-2, the J gene TRBJ1-4; tentative D call: TRBD1 (6 bases). The V and J ends lost 2 bases and 0 bases respectively, with 16 bases between them. The germline CDR1 and CDR2 sequences are WSHSY and SAAADI. This CDR3 is built from 18 residues. This chain's CDR3 is CASSEDPPQGTTNEKLFF. The CDR3 DNA is TGCGCCAGCAGTGAGGATCCTCCGCAGGGGACAACTAATGAAAAACTGTTTTTT.

V gene TRBV10-1 combines with J gene TRBJ1-4; D is possibly TRBD1 (5 bases). V lost 3 bases, J lost 8 bases, and 13 bases lay in between. CDR1 is WNHNN and CDR2 is SYGVQD in the germline V gene (reference sequence). The CDR3 covers 14 residues. The CDR3 here is CASSESGLSEKLFF. As DNA, the CDR3 is TGCGCCAGCAGTGAATCGGGACTAAGCGAAAAACTGTTTTTT.

This clonotype has only one observation. This may come from a read error, since a much larger clone is one base off. This chain uses TRBV4-1 with TRBJ2-3, with D unresolved. CDR1 is MGHRA and CDR2 is YSYEKL in the germline V gene. This CDR3 spans 13 amino acids. V gave up 0 bases and J gave up 3 bases, with 4 bases separating them. Here the CDR3 reads CASSQDKTDTQYF. The CDR3 DNA sequence: TGCGCCAGCAGCCAAGATAAAACAGATACGCAGTATTTT.